This TCR beta chain was profiled in a study of CD4+ T cells in melanoma. The study, taken as a whole, reports: In melanoma, neoantigen-specific CD4+ T cells reportedly differed in differentiation state.

Measured with immunoSEQ multiplex PCR; TCRdb has only the in-frame clones, and not every one. The repertoire holds about 55,000 clones, with nearly 70% as singletons. This CDR3 contains 14 residues. Germline CDR1 reads SEHNR; CDR2 reads FQNEAQ (reference sequence). Losses at the gene ends were 5 bases for V and 8 bases for J; bases not matched to a gene: 8. As for this clone: What it binds is not known.

The origin of this receptor is a human donor with melanoma. Sequenced: tumor tissue. The chain uses TRBV7-9 and TRBJ1-4; 7 bases agree with TRBD1. Here the CDR3 reads CASSQRGRGEKLFF. The CDR3 nucleotides are TGTGCCAGCAGCCAGAGGGGGCGCGGAGAAAAACTGTTTTTT.